The entry below describes one T cell receptor beta chain. As yet, its antigen is unknown. These data come from a study of OX40 agonist ivuxolimab in advanced cancers. Background on the study: The study gave patients intravenous ivuxolimab at 0.01 to 10 mg/kg every 2 weeks. Among those treated, three patients had partial responses, one with hepatocellular carcinoma and two with cutaneous melanoma.

Produced via immunoSEQ multiplex PCR; TCRdb's table is partial and in-frame only. Of 45,000 to 50,000 clones detected, roughly 88% appear once; the ten largest clones hold under 20%. Study outcomes and limitations: Expanded peripheral T-cell antigen specificity went undetermined.

The origin of this receptor is an adult with an advanced solid tumor such as melanoma, head and neck, liver or kidney cancer. The source was CD4+ or CD8+ T cells sorted from blood, collected in a trial of the OX40 agonist ivuxolimab.

The CDR3, as DNA: TGTGCCAGCAGCTTGGGGACAGGGTATGAGCAGTTCTTC. Translated, it gives CASSLGTGYEQFF. V is TRBV5-6 and J is TRBJ2-1; 8 bases are shared with TRBD1. The length of the CDR3 is 13 residues. V shed 0 bases and J 8 bases; nucleotides not matched to a gene: 1. CDR1 is SGHDT and CDR2 is YYEEEE in the germline V gene.